One and the same sample provided the 19 T cell receptor beta chains below, sequenced in a study of cytomegalovirus exposure and HLA in healthy donors. 13 Jbeta primers and 60 Vbeta primers were used for the PCR. Sequenced by immunoSEQ multiplex PCR; TCRdb stores in-frame clones only, minus some. This sample yields some 120,000 clones, of which roughly 70% are seen a single time; roughly 3% belongs to the top ten. Source material: PBMCs. The source of these receptors is a woman in her thirties or forties in good health and CMV-seropositive.

The chain recombines TRBV19 with TRBJ1-1; tentatively, D is TRBD1 (6 bases). CDR1 is LNHDA and CDR2 is SQIVND in the germline V gene (reference sequence). The V end was cut by 3 bases, the J end by 1 base, with 6 bases between. CDR3 length: 13 amino acids. The CDR3 sequence: CASSMTGNTEAFF. DNA of the CDR3: TGTGCCAGTAGTATGACAGGGAACACTGAAGCTTTCTTT.

The gene calls are TRBV19 and TRBJ1-1; TRBD1 is a possible D gene (5 bases). The CDR3 loop spans 15 amino acids. The ends were cut back, 8 bases at V and 0 bases at J, with 16 bases in the middle. In germline, CDR1 is LNHDA, CDR2 SQIVND (reference sequence). CDR3 nucleotide sequence: TGTGCCAGTTACTCATGGGGCAGGTTGAACACTGAAGCTTTCTTT. Protein sequence: CASYSWGRLNTEAFF.

The CDR3 region is CAISSPGQGSYEQYF. CDR3 nucleotide sequence: TGTGCCATCAGTTCTCCGGGACAGGGGTCCTACGAGCAGTACTTC. The chain recombines TRBV10-3 with TRBJ2-7; 10 nucleotides match TRBD1. Germline CDR1 is ENHRY and CDR2 is SYGVKD. The CDR3 is 15 residues long. V gave up 5 bases and J gave up 1 base; unmatched junction bases: 5.

The chain recombines TRBV9 with TRBJ1-1; 11 positions agree with TRBD1. V lost 4 bases to trimming and J lost 3 bases; unmatched junction nucleotides: 8. The CDR3 has 16 amino acids. CDR1 SGDLS and CDR2 YYNGEE come from the germline V gene. The CDR3 DNA reads as TGTGCCAGCAGCCGGACGGACAGGGGGCCGGACACTGAAGCTTTCTTT. Its translation: CASSRTDRGPDTEAFF.

This clone was detected only a few times. The genes are TRBV7-9 and TRBJ2-7, with TRBD2 matching 11 bases. J gave up 2 bases and V 3 bases, and 6 bases lay outside the gene matches. There are 16 residues in the CDR3. Looked up from germline, CDR1 is SEHNR and CDR2 is FQNEAQ (reference sequence). This CDR3 is CASSFGLAGGTYEQYF. The DNA of the CDR3 is TGTGCCAGCAGCTTCGGTCTAGCGGGGGGTACCTACGAGCAGTACTTC.

As concerns this clone: The sample has other DNA sequences that encode this CDR3 too. This chain uses TRBV9 with TRBJ1-2, with 7 bases aligning to TRBD1. V dropped 0 bases and J dropped 7; count of bases not matched to a gene: 0. Germline loops: CDR1 SGDLS, CDR2 YYNGEE. The CDR3 runs 12 residues. Here the CDR3 DNA reads TGTGCCAGCAGCGTAGCAGGGGGTGGCTACACCTTC. Protein: CASSVAGGGYTF.

This chain joins TRBV5-1 and TRBJ1-2; TRBD1 agrees at 8 bases. The CDR3 totals 16 residues. Germline loops: CDR1 SGHRS, CDR2 YFSETQ. Losses at the gene ends were 4 bases for V and 0 bases for J; bases not matched to a gene: 8. The CDR3 coding sequence is TGCGCCAGCAGCCCACGTGGACAGGGTACTAACTATGGCTACACCTTC. Encoded protein: CASSPRGQGTNYGYTF.

V is TRBV10-3 and J is TRBJ1-1, with 9 bases that match TRBD1. With V trimmed by 8 bases and J by 4 bases, 8 bases remained unmatched. CDR1 is ENHRY, CDR2 SYGVKD, per germline. The CDR3 has 14 residues. The CDR3 nucleotides read TGTGCCATCTGGGACAGGGCAGATGGCACTGAAGCTTTCTTT. Its protein is CAIWDRADGTEAFF.

This clone appeared a single time. The rearrangement joins TRBV9 to TRBJ2-1; TRBD2 agrees at 9 bases. V lost 0 bases and J lost 7; bases outside the gene matches: 5. CDR3 size: 15 residues. Germline CDR1 reads SGDLS; CDR2 reads YYNGEE. CDR3 bases: TGTGCCAGCAGCGTAGCTGGCGGGGGGGCGAATGAGCAGTTCTTC. This sequence encodes CASSVAGGGANEQFF.

The chain recombines TRBV9 with TRBJ2-1; D is perhaps TRBD2 (6 bases). The ends were cut back, 0 bases at V and 5 bases at J, with 12 bases in the middle. The CDR3 has 15 residues. The germline gives CDR1 SGDLS, CDR2 YYNGEE. The CDR3 region is CASSVVGGTDNEQFF. CDR3 DNA sequence: TGTGCCAGCAGCGTAGTGGGCGGGACCGACAATGAGCAGTTCTTC.

The chain combines TRBV30 with TRBJ1-2; 12 nucleotides align to TRBD1. Per the germline V gene, CDR1 is GTSNPN and CDR2 is SVGIG (reference sequence). The CDR3 loop spans 14 amino acids. V gave up 2 bases and J gave up 5 bases; unmatched junction bases: 3. As DNA, the CDR3 is TGTGCCTGGAGTCCGGGACAGGGGGCTTATGGCTACACCTTC. This sequence encodes CAWSPGQGAYGYTF. The full variable domain, rest sourced from reference TRBV30 and TRBJ1-2, is SQTIHQWPATLVQPVGSPLSLECTVEGTSNPNLYWYRQAAGRGLQLLFYSVGIGQISSEVPQNLSASRPQDRQFILSSKKLLLSDSGFYLCAWSPGQGAYGYTFGSGTRLTVV.

Details on this clone: The limits of the CDR3 on the DNA are not certain, so only TCRdb's listed CDR3 is given. The chain has TRBV10-1 and TRBJ2-3; the D call TRBD1 from the table was never checked on the DNA. With termini counted, the CDR3 has 19 amino acids. The germline CDR1 and CDR2 sequences are WNHNN and SYGVQD (reference sequence). CDR3 sequence reads: CASSEGTFLRHFSTDTQYF.

The chain couples TRBV18 to TRBJ1-1; 8 bases map to TRBD1. The V gene's germline CDR1 is KGHSH and CDR2 LQKENI. J gave up 6 bases and V 5 bases, and 8 bases lay outside the gene matches. This CDR3 region has 14 residues. The CDR3 DNA reads as TGTGCCAGCTCAGCCGACAGGGGTTTAGCTGAAGCTTTCTTT. It yields the protein CASSADRGLAEAFF.

The chain couples TRBV5-1 to TRBJ1-1; maybe TRBD1 (6 bases). Germline V lookup: CDR1 SGHRS, CDR2 YFSETQ. The CDR3 covers 13 residues. Trimming pared 0 bases from V and 3 bases from J, leaving 6 bases between. CDR3 loop: CASSLAGDTEAFF. The CDR3 DNA reads as TGCGCCAGCAGCTTGGCAGGGGACACTGAAGCTTTCTTT.

The chain joins TRBV29-1 to TRBJ1-2; 7 bases agree with TRBD1. Losses at the gene ends were 3 bases for V and 6 bases for J; bases not matched to a gene: 10. The V gene's germline CDR1 is SQVTM and CDR2 ANQGSEA. This CDR3 spans 14 amino acids. The CDR3 DNA reads as TGCAGCGTTGAGTTTCTAGGGGGCGGTAATGGCTACACCTTC. As protein: CSVEFLGGGNGYTF.

This clone was found once. The chain joins TRBV7-2 to TRBJ2-1; D gene unclear. Germline V gene lookup returns CDR1 SGHTA and CDR2 FQGNSA. CDR3 size: 18 residues. The ends were cut back, 5 bases at V and 2 bases at J, with 22 bases in the middle. CDR3 sequence reads: CASSPPPTLLTPYNEQFF. CDR3 DNA: TGTGCCAGCAGCCCGCCCCCAACTCTACTTACCCCCTACAATGAGCAGTTCTTC. The variable domain in full, with the rest retrieved from reference TRBV7-2 and TRBJ2-1, is GAGVSQSPSNKVTEKGKDVELRCDPISGHTALYWYRQSLGQGLEFLIYFQGNSAPDKSGLPSDRFSAERTGGSVSTLTIQRTQQEDSAVYLCASSPPPTLLTPYNEQFFGPGTRLTVL.

The chain employs TRBV4-1 and TRBJ2-2; maybe TRBD2 (6 bases). V dropped 3 bases and J dropped 10 bases, with 15 bases sitting between them. The CDR3 consists of 14 residues. CDR1 MGHRA and CDR2 YSYEKL come from the germline V gene. CDR3 amino acids: CASSHYTGLEELFF. As DNA, the CDR3 is TGCGCCAGCAGCCACTATACGGGACTCGAGGAGCTGTTTTTT.

In nucleotides, the CDR3 is TGTGCCAGCAGTGCTGCGGCCGGGACACCTAATCAGCCCCAGCATTTT. This sequence encodes CASSAAAGTPNQPQHF. The gene calls are TRBV6-4 and TRBJ1-5, with a weak D call TRBD1 (6 bases). The CDR3 spans 16 residues. Germline V gene sequence: CDR1 MRHNA, CDR2 SNTAGT. V was trimmed by 4 bases and J by 4 bases, leaving 17 bases between them.

The chain recombines TRBV5-1 with TRBJ1-4, with D possibly matching TRBD1 (5 bases). This CDR3 region has 17 residues. Looked up from germline, CDR1 is SGHRS and CDR2 is YFSETQ. Between the trimmed V and J ends, which lost 4 bases and 7 bases, there was a span of 23 bases. DNA of the CDR3: TGCGCCAGCAGCCGTGGGGCGATGGGTGGTGTCAGTGAAAAACTGTTTTTT. This sequence encodes CASSRGAMGGVSEKLFF.